Listed here is a single TCR beta chain. This sample was included in a study of T cell responses to AZD1222 COVID-19 vaccine. Assay used: immunoSEQ multiplex PCR; TCRdb lists only in-frame clones, some missing. The table has about 150,000 clones, roughly 90% seen once. The CDR3 length is 14 residues. Germline V gene sequence: CDR1 SEHNR, CDR2 FQNEAQ (reference sequence). V trimming: 1 base; J trimming: 12 bases; junction bases outside the gene matches: 6. The source is an adult who received the AZD1222 COVID-19 vaccine. The sample was peripheral blood, taken 28 days after the second AZD1222 dose. The chain couples TRBV7-9 to TRBJ2-1; 10 bases line up with TRBD2. CDR3 DNA sequence: TGTGCCAGCAGCTTAGGAGCGGGGGGGCTCGGGCAGTTCTTC. Its protein product is CASSLGAGGLGQFF.